These 29 T cell receptor beta chains were all obtained from the same sample, sequenced in a study of regulatory T cells in long-lasting Graves disease. Time point denoted: newly diagnosed GD, antithyroid drugs for less than 3 months. After RNA was extracted from PBMCs, the TCR library was made from it. Construction of TCR beta libraries relied on iRepertoire HTBI primers and on Arm-PCR targeting CDR3 regions. TCRdb re-derived calls from the multiplex PCR reads in MiXCR, one entry per CDR3 protein. This sample yields about 220,000 distinct CDR3 sequences, of which around a fifth are seen a single time; 12% belongs to the top ten. These data also featured in a second study, about T cells in Graves' hyperthyroidism and ophthalmopathy.

The input for sequencing was peripheral blood mononuclear cells (PBMCs), taken at new diagnosis, from a patient treated with antithyroid drugs. The origin of the receptors is a woman aged 25 to 39 with Graves disease.

This clonotype was observed a handful of times. J is TRBJ1-1 and V is TRBV30; D is ambiguous. The CDR3 length is 12 residues. V was clipped by 2 bases and J by 7 bases, with 11 bases between them. From germline, CDR1 is GTSNPN and CDR2 SVGIG (reference sequence). CDR3 sequence (DNA): TGTGCCTGGAGTTCGGATGGGAGTGAAGCTTTCTTT. As protein: CAWSSDGSEAFF.

The chain joins TRBV20-1 to TRBJ1-1; D not certain. The CDR3 covers 13 residues. CDR1 is DFQATT and CDR2 is SNEGSKA in the germline V gene (reference sequence). Trimming cost V 4 bases and J 0 bases, with 9 bases left between them. CDR3 DNA: TGCAGTGCTAATATCCACATGAACACTGAAGCTTTCTTT. Translation gives CSANIHMNTEAFF.

This clonotype has a count of ten or more. V is TRBV3-1 and J is TRBJ2-5; 9 bases match TRBD2. Germline loops: CDR1 LGHDT, CDR2 YNNKEL (reference sequence). With V trimmed by 0 bases and J by 1 base, 6 bases remained unmatched. The CDR3 totals 17 residues. The chain's CDR3 is CASSQDWGLAGQETQYF. As DNA, the CDR3 is TGTGCCAGCAGCCAAGATTGGGGACTAGCTGGCCAAGAGACCCAGTACTTC.

This clonotype occurred many times. This rearrangement joins TRBV27 to TRBJ2-4; the match to TRBD2 covers 7 bases. The CDR3 has 16 amino acids. The J segment lost 1 base and the V segment lost 6 bases, leaving 9 bases of the junction unmatched. CDR1 and CDR2 (germline): MNHEY, SMNVEV (reference sequence). This CDR3 reads CASSPGGEGAKNIQYF. As DNA, the CDR3 is TGTGCCAGCAGCCCCGGAGGGGAGGGGGCCAAAAACATTCAGTACTTC.

This clonotype was seen repeatedly, ten times or more. The chain joins TRBV9 to TRBJ2-5; the match to TRBD1 covers 9 bases. The germline V gene has CDR1 SGDLS and CDR2 YYNGEE. This CDR3 has 15 amino acids. The ends lost 4 bases at V and 4 bases at J; junction bases unmatched: 8. CDR3 residues: CASSQQGQGRETQYF. The CDR3 region has the DNA TGTGCCAGCAGCCAACAAGGACAGGGGAGAGAGACCCAGTACTTC. The entire variable domain, with the rest obtained from reference TRBV9 and TRBJ2-5, is as follows: DSGVTQTPKHLITATGQRVTLRCSPRSGDLSVYWYQQSLDQGLQFLIQYYNGEERAKGNILERFSAQQFPDLHSELNLSSLELGDSALYFCASSQQGQGRETQYFGPGTRLLVL.

Ten or more counts support this clonotype. The V call is TRBV10-1, the J call TRBJ2-6; D is unclear. Germline lookup yields CDR1 WNHNN and CDR2 SYGVQD (reference sequence). V was shortened by 2 bases and J by 0 bases, with 11 bases between the two germline ends. This CDR3 is built from 17 residues. CDR3 sequence: CASSETPGPSGANVLTF. The CDR3 DNA follows: TGCGCCAGCAGTGAGACCCCGGGCCCCTCTGGGGCCAACGTCCTGACTTTC.

This clonotype showed up many times. The gene calls are TRBV5-6 and TRBJ1-2; D is possibly TRBD1 (6 bases). Trimming pared 4 bases from V and 8 bases from J, leaving 12 bases between. CDR3 length equals 12 residues. Germline V gene lookup returns CDR1 SGHDT and CDR2 YYEEEE. CDR3 bases: TGTGCCAGCAGCCCCTACAGGGACGGCTACACCTTC. This sequence encodes CASSPYRDGYTF.

Many counts were recorded for this clonotype. The CDR3 nucleotides are TGTGCCAGCAGTGAAGTCCCTGGGGGGGGGCGATTCTTC. It codes for CASSEVPGGGRFF. The chain links TRBV2 to TRBJ2-1; D might be TRBD2 (7 bases). This CDR3 has 13 residues. CDR1 and CDR2 (germline): SNHLY, FYNNEI. Trimming left V 1 base short and J 16 bases short, with 17 bases between.

About this clonotype itself: A read error may account for a junction end that differs from germline. The V and J genes are TRBV2 and TRBJ2-1, with 11 bases fitting TRBD1. Germline loops: CDR1 SNHLY, CDR2 FYNNEI. The length of the CDR3 is 18 residues. The CDR3 coding sequence is TGTGCCAGCAGGCATTCAAAGATCGGGACAGGGGGGTACAATGGGCAGTTCTTC. This codes for CASRHSKIGTGGYNGQFF.

Many counts were recorded for this clonotype. The chain couples TRBV2 to TRBJ1-2; TRBD1 matches 10 bases. The CDR3 consists of 15 residues. Germline CDR1 SNHLY, CDR2 FYNNEI. V shed 7 bases and J 2 bases; nucleotides not matched to a gene: 7. The CDR3 loop reads CASTPRTGGNYGYTF. The DNA for the CDR3 is TGTGCCAGCACTCCCCGGACAGGGGGGAACTATGGCTACACCTTC. Together with reference TRBV2 and TRBJ1-2, the CDR3 gives the full variable domain: EPEVTQTPSHQVTQMGQEVILRCVPISNHLYFYWYRQILGQKVEFLVSFYNNEISEKSEIFDDQFSVERPDGSNFTLKIRSTKLEDSAMYFCASTPRTGGNYGYTFGSGTRLTVV.

This clonotype was detected only once. V gene TRBV28 combines with J gene TRBJ2-7, with D perhaps TRBD1 (5 bases). Germline V CDR1 and CDR2: MDHEN, SYDVKM. The CDR3 consists of 14 residues. The germline V and J ends were trimmed by 3 bases and 3 bases, with 12 bases remaining between them. CDR3 in DNA: TGTGCCAGCAGTTTCTCAGGGTTTCTCTACGAGCAGTACTTC. This encodes CASSFSGFLYEQYF.

This clonotype was recorded at least ten times. The V gene is TRBV11-1, the J gene TRBJ2-7; D ambiguous. V was pared by 0 bases and J by 6 bases, with 9 bases between. Per germline, CDR1 SGHAT and CDR2 FQDESV (reference sequence). The CDR3 sequence is 13 residues long. The CDR3 region has the DNA TGTGCCAGCAGCTTAGCCCCCGCGCTCGAGCAGTACTTC. It specifies CASSLAPALEQYF.

This clonotype was recorded at least ten times. The V gene is TRBV5-1, the J gene TRBJ2-7; weak D call: TRBD2 (5 bases). CDR1 and CDR2 (germline): SGHRS, YFSETQ. This CDR3 contains 14 residues. With 4 bases removed from V and 1 base from J, the gap between germline ends came to 12 bases. CDR3 amino acids: CASSPGGLSYEQYF. The DNA for the CDR3 is TGCGCCAGCAGCCCCGGTGGACTTTCCTACGAGCAGTACTTC.

This clonotype was seen repeatedly, ten times or more. This chain uses TRBV3-1 with TRBJ2-4; perhaps TRBD1 as D (5 bases). The CDR3 runs to 14 residues. V lost 4 bases and J 9 bases, leaving 16 bases between the germline ends. Germline CDR1 and CDR2: LGHDT and YNNKEL (reference sequence). For the CDR3, the DNA is TGTGCCAGCAGCCGCGATATCCAGGGTGGCATTCAGTACTTC. Amino acids: CASSRDIQGGIQYF.

This clonotype was detected ten times or more. This sequence joins TRBV5-1 and TRBJ1-5, with 11 bases fitting TRBD1. The V segment lost 4 bases and the J segment 5 bases; nucleotides outside the gene matches: 5. The germline V gene has CDR1 SGHRS and CDR2 YFSETQ. The CDR3 sequence is 15 residues long. CDR3 nucleotides: TGCGCCAGCAGCCCCGGGACAGGGGGTTATCAGCCCCAGCATTTT. It encodes CASSPGTGGYQPQHF. Supplemented by reference TRBV5-1 and TRBJ1-5, the full variable domain reads KAGVTQTPRYLIKTRGQQVTLSCSPISGHRSVSWYQQTPGQGLQFLFEYFSETQRNKGNFPGRFSGRQFSNSRSEMNVSTLELGDSALYLCASSPGTGGYQPQHFGDGTRLSIL.

This clonotype was detected ten times or more. The rearrangement links TRBV24-1 to TRBJ2-6; D gene unclear. Per the germline V gene, CDR1 is KGHDR and CDR2 is SFDVKD. CDR3 length: 16 residues. Trimming left V 5 bases short and J 0 bases short, with 10 bases between. CDR3 in amino acids: CATSVAKSSGANVLTF. The CDR3 DNA reads as TGTGCCACCAGTGTCGCCAAGAGCTCTGGGGCCAACGTCCTGACTTTC.

This clonotype has at least ten counts. The CDR3 loop is CASSVAAGYEQYF. The CDR3 DNA is TGTGCCAGCAGCGTAGCTGCCGGCTACGAGCAGTACTTC. The V gene is TRBV9, the J gene TRBJ2-7, with D hard to call. Trimming removed 0 bases from V and 3 bases from J, with 7 bases in between. The germline V gene has CDR1 SGDLS and CDR2 YYNGEE. The CDR3 loop spans 13 amino acids.

This chain uses TRBV6-2 or TRBV6-3 with TRBJ2-1; 10 positions agree with TRBD2. The V and J ends lost 6 bases and 3 bases, in that order; junction bases with no gene match: 5. The length of the CDR3 is 15 residues. Germline loops: CDR1 MNHEY, CDR2 SVGEGT. CDR3 bases: TGTGCCAGCAGCCCCAGCGGGAGGGTCTACAATGAGCAGTTCTTC. This encodes CASSPSGRVYNEQFF.

The chain employs TRBV7-9 and TRBJ2-2; D remains unclear. Between the trimmed V and J ends, which lost 4 bases and 0 bases, there was a span of 0 bases. Germline V lookup: CDR1 SEHNR, CDR2 FQNEAQ (reference sequence). This CDR3 region has 12 residues. CDR3 nucleotides: TGTGCCAGCAGCTCGAACACCGGGGAGCTGTTTTTT. This gives the protein CASSSNTGELFF.

This clonotype was observed at least ten times. V gene TRBV7-3 combines with J gene TRBJ2-3; D unresolved. The CDR3 is made up of 14 amino acids. V was clipped by 5 bases and J by 6 bases, with 15 bases between them. Germline V lookup: CDR1 SGHTA, CDR2 FQGTGA. CDR3 coding DNA: TGTGCCAGCAGCCCGGGCCTCCTGGAGGATACGCAGTATTTT. Translation: CASSPGLLEDTQYF.

Ten or more counts support this clonotype. The chain couples TRBV29-1 to TRBJ1-1; the match to TRBD1 covers 7 bases. Germline V gene sequence: CDR1 SQVTM, CDR2 ANQGSEA. The V gene end was trimmed by 7 bases and the J gene end by 0 bases; junction bases not matched to a gene: 2. The CDR3 consists of 12 residues. CDR3 in amino acids: CSAGTVNTEAFF. CDR3 in DNA: TGCAGCGCGGGGACAGTGAACACTGAAGCTTTCTTT.

This chain joins TRBV28 and TRBJ1-2; D unresolved. Germline V CDR1 and CDR2: MDHEN, SYDVKM. The CDR3 extends over 14 amino acids. Trimming removed 7 bases from V and 0 bases from J, with 12 bases in between. The CDR3, as DNA: TGTGCCAGCACTTCGGAGTACTCTAACTATGGCTACACCTTC. Translation gives CASTSEYSNYGYTF.

This clonotype was picked up many times. The chain links TRBV9 to TRBJ2-2; 14 bases match TRBD2. V shed 2 bases and J 6 bases; nucleotides not matched to a gene: 3. CDR1 and CDR2 (germline): SGDLS, YYNGEE. This CDR3 is 16 amino acids long. CDR3 protein: CASSVLTSGRAGELFF. The DNA for the CDR3 is TGTGCCAGCAGCGTCCTGACTAGCGGGAGGGCCGGGGAGCTGTTTTTT. Based on the CDR3 plus reference TRBV9 and TRBJ2-2, the full variable domain is DSGVTQTPKHLITATGQRVTLRCSPRSGDLSVYWYQQSLDQGLQFLIQYYNGEERAKGNILERFSAQQFPDLHSELNLSSLELGDSALYFCASSVLTSGRAGELFFGEGSRLTVL.

At least ten counts were recorded for this clonotype. The gene calls are TRBV3-1 and TRBJ1-6; 9 bases align to TRBD1. The J segment lost 8 bases and the V segment lost 6 bases, leaving 5 bases of the junction unmatched. This CDR3 is 14 amino acids long. The germline gives CDR1 LGHDT, CDR2 YNNKEL (reference sequence). The CDR3 DNA reads TGTGCCAGCAGATTGGGACAGGGTTATTCACCCCTCCACTTT. Translating gives CASRLGQGYSPLHF.

The rearrangement links TRBV6-9 to TRBJ1-5; D remains ambiguous. Germline V lookup: CDR1 MNHGY, CDR2 SVAAGI. The V gene lost 3 bases and the J gene lost 0 bases, with 21 bases spanning the gap. The length of the CDR3 is 19 residues. The CDR3 nucleotides read TGTGCCAGCAGTTACTCCCTAGGAGGGAGGGTATATAGCAATCAGCCCCAGCATTTT. Amino acid sequence: CASSYSLGGRVYSNQPQHF.

This clonotype was counted once. A far larger clone is one base from this, pointing to a likely read error. The chain is built from TRBV10-2 and TRBJ2-7, with D possibly being TRBD2 (6 bases). The germline gives CDR1 WSHSY, CDR2 SAAADI. The CDR3 sequence is 13 residues long. The CDR3 sequence is CASRQRDSHEQYF. The CDR3 DNA follows: TGTGCCAGCAGGCAAAGGGACTCCCACGAGCAGTACTTC.

This clonotype was counted ten times or more. The V and J genes are TRBV11-3 and TRBJ2-7; D remains ambiguous. Per the germline V gene, CDR1 is SGHNT and CDR2 is YENEEA. The CDR3 length is 12 residues. Trimming left V 8 bases short and J 3 bases short, with 11 bases between. The CDR3 DNA sequence: TGTGCCAGCTCAACGAAGGGCTACGAGCAGTACTTC. Its translation is CASSTKGYEQYF.

This clonotype was counted many times. This chain joins TRBV3-1 and TRBJ2-2; 7 bases align to TRBD1. Germline V lookup: CDR1 LGHDT, CDR2 YNNKEL (reference sequence). The CDR3 loop spans 16 amino acids. V was clipped by 3 bases and J by 3 bases; unmatched bases: 7. The CDR3 DNA sequence: TGTGCCAGCAGCCACTCGAGACAGGGCCACACCGGGGAGCTGTTTTTT. Residues: CASSHSRQGHTGELFF. The variable domain in full, with the rest retrieved from reference TRBV3-1 and TRBJ2-2, is DTAVSQTPKYLVTQMGNDKSIKCEQNLGHDTMYWYKQDSKKFLKIMFSYNNKELIINETVPNRFSPKSPDKAHLNLHINSLELGDSAVYFCASSHSRQGHTGELFFGEGSRLTVL.

This clonotype showed up many times. The V call is TRBV2, the J call TRBJ1-2; 9 nucleotides agree with TRBD1. The germline gives CDR1 SNHLY, CDR2 FYNNEI. The CDR3 length is 15 residues. The trim removed 2 bases at V and 10 bases at J, leaving 11 bases unmatched. The CDR3 bases are TGTGCCAGCAGTGAAAGGGGGACAGGGTTCCATTTCTACACCTTC. Protein sequence: CASSERGTGFHFYTF.